The sample holds one count of the clone carrying this T cell receptor (beta chain). Method: immunoSEQ multiplex PCR; TCRdb's copy keeps in-frame clones and lacks some. The table records over 150,000 clones, under 90% of them present only once. The data were obtained in a study of blood T cell repertoires in COVID-19. In germline, CDR1 is MNHEY, CDR2 SVGAGI. Germline trimming cut 2 bases from V and 3 bases from J; bases unmatched to any gene: 3. The CDR3 runs to 14 residues. Sequenced input: PBMCs or T cells enriched from blood (not recorded which). This sequence joins TRBV6-5 and TRBJ1-1; 7 nucleotides align to TRBD1. This TCR was recovered from a woman aged 55-70 years who had recovered from COVID-19. CDR3 in amino acids: CASSYPGQYTEAFF. In DNA form, the CDR3 reads TGTGCCAGCAGTTACCCGGGACAGTACACTGAAGCTTTCTTT.